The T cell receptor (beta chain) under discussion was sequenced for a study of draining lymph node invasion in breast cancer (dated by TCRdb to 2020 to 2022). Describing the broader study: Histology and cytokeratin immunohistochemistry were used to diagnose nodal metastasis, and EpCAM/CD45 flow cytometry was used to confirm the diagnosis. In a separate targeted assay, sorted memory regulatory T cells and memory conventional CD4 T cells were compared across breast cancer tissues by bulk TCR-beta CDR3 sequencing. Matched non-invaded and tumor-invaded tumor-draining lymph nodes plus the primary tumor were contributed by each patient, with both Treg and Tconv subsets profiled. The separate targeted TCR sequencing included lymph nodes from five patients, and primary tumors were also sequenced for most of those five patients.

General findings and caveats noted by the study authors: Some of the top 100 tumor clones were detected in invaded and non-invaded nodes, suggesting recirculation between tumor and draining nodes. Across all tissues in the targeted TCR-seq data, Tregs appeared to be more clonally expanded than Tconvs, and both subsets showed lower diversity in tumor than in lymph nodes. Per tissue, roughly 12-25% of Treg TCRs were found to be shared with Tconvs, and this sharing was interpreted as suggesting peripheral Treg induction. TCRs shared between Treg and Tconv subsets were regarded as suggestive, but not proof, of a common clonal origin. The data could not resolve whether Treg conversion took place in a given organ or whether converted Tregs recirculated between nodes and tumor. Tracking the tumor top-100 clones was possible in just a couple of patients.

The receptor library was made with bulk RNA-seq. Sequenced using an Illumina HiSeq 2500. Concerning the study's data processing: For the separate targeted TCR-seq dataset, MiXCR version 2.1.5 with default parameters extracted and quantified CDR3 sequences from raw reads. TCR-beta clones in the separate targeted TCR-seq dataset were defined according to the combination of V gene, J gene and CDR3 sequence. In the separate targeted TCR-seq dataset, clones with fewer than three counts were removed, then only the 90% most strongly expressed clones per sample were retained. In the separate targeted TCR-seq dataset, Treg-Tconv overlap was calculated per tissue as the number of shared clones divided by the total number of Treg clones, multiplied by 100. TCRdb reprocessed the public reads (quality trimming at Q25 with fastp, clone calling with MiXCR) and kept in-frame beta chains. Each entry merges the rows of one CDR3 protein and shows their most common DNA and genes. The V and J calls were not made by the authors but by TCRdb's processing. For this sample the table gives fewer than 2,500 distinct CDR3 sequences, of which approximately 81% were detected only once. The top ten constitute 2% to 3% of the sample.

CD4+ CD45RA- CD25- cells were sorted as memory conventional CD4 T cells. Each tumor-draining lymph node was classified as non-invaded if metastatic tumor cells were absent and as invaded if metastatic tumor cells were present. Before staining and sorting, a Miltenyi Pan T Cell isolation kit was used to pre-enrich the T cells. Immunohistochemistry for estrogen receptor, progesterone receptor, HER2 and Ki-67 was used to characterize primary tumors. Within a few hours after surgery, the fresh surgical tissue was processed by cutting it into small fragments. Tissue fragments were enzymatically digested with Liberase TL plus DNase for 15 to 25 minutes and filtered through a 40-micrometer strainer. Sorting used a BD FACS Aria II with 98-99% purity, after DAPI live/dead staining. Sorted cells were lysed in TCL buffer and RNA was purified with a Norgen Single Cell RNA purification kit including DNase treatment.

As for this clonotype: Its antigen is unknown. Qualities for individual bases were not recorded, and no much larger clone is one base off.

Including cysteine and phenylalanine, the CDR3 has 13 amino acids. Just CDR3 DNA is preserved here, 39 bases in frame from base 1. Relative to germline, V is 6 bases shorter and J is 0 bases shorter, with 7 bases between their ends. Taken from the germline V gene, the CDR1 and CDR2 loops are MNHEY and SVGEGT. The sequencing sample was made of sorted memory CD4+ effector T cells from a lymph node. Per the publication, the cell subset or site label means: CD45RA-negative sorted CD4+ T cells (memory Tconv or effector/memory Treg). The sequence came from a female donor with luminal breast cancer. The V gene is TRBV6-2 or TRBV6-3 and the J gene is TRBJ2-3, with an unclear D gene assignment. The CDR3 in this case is CASRETSTDTQYF. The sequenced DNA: TGTGCCAGCAGAGAGACCAGCACAGATACGCAGTATTTT.